These T cell receptor beta chains were read from a single sample in a study of beta chain features in type 1 diabetes. Repertoires were generated with immunoSEQ multiplex PCR, while TCRdb's copy carries only in-frame clones and drops some. The table has 600,000 to 750,000 clones, 12% seen once. The source material was naive CD4+ T cells from blood. These receptors originate from a man aged 25-45 years with type 1 diabetes. CDR3s include the opening cysteine and the closing phenylalanine or tryptophan. Each record gives: D gene, clone size, V gene, J gene, CDR3 protein, CDR3 DNA. A D gene is named only where the DNA matches it firmly. Not all rows give a size; the values are once, few, many and, for expanded clones, a class.

>TRBD1|.|TRBV10-3|TRBJ2-7
CAISPQGDEDEQYF
TGTGCCATCAGTCCACAGGGGGACGAGGACGAGCAGTACTTC
>.|.|TRBV4-3|TRBJ1-6
CASSQETESNSPLHF
TGCGCCAGCAGCCAAGAGACGGAAAGTAATTCACCCCTCCACTTT
>.|few|TRBV7-9|TRBJ1-2
CASSLIEVVRGFGYTF
TGTGCCAGCAGCTTAATAGAGGTGGTCAGGGGATTTGGCTACACCTTC
>.|.|TRBV5-6|TRBJ2-3
CASGRRMRSDTQYF
TGTGCCAGCGGGAGGAGGATGAGGTCGGATACGCAGTATTTT
>.|.|TRBV9|TRBJ2-3
CASSARGPVLF
TGTGCCAGCAGCGCTCGGGGGCCGGTACTCTTT
>TRBD2|.|TRBV18|TRBJ2-1
CASSRPLAGQNEQFF
TGTGCCAGCTCACGGCCACTAGCGGGACAGAATGAGCAGTTCTTC
>TRBD1|few|TRBV7-2|TRBJ2-7
CASSFSTGVTYEQYF
TGTGCCAGCAGCTTCTCGACAGGGGTCACCTACGAGCAGTACTTC
>TRBD1|.|TRBV18|TRBJ2-1
CASSPGDRGYNEQFF
TGTGCCAGCTCACCAGGAGACAGGGGCTACAATGAGCAGTTCTTC
>.|.|TRBV27|TRBJ2-5
CASSHLQETQYF
TGTGCCAGCAGTCATCTCCAAGAGACCCAGTACTTC
>.|few|TRBV27|TRBJ2-1
CASKGGSSLPTPYNEQFF
TGTGCCAGCAAGGGGGGGAGTTCCCTCCCAACCCCCTACAATGAGCAGTTCTTC
>TRBD2|.|TRBV11-2|TRBJ2-3
CASSPKRGGLADTQYF
TGTGCCAGCAGCCCCAAGCGGGGGGGCCTTGCAGATACGCAGTATTTT
>.|.|TRBV14|TRBJ1-4
CASSLRPVFGEKLFF
TGTGCCAGCAGCCTTAGACCCGTATTTGGTGAAAAACTGTTTTTT
>TRBD2|.|TRBV29-1|TRBJ2-1
CSVRAGTSGGPLSYNEQFF
TGCAGCGTTCGAGCCGGGACTAGCGGGGGGCCCCTTTCCTACAATGAGCAGTTCTTC
>.|.|TRBV28|TRBJ2-3
CASSSQGAITDTQYF
TGTGCCAGCAGTTCTCAGGGCGCTATCACAGATACGCAGTATTTT
>.|few|TRBV19|TRBJ1-5
CASSRQYNQPQHF
TGTGCCAGTAGTCGACAGTACAATCAGCCCCAGCATTTT
>TRBD1|few|TRBV10-3|TRBJ1-6
CAIKGQAGSNSPLHF
TGTGCCATCAAGGGACAGGCGGGCTCAAATTCACCCCTCCACTTT
>.|.|TRBV9|TRBJ2-1
CASSLQGYNEQFF
TGTGCCAGCAGCTTACAGGGTTACAATGAGCAGTTCTTC
>.|few|TRBV28|TRBJ2-7
CASRLGLSYEQYF
TGTGCCAGCAGGTTGGGACTCTCATACGAGCAGTACTTC
>.|.|TRBV20-1|TRBJ2-1
CSAREYEQFF
TGCAGTGCCAGGGAGTATGAGCAGTTCTTC
>.|few|TRBV6-5|TRBJ1-2
CASSYSSVGYGYTF
TGTGCCAGCAGTTACTCGAGTGTCGGCTATGGCTACACCTTC
>.|.|TRBV4-2|TRBJ2-3
CASSQDQGGLTDTQYF
TGTGCCAGCAGCCAAGATCAGGGGGGACTCACAGATACGCAGTATTTT
>.|few|TRBV6-6|TRBJ1-3
CASRPRVAGNTIYF
TGTGCCAGCAGGCCTAGAGTAGCTGGAAACACCATATATTTT
>TRBD1|.|TRBV13|TRBJ1-3
CASSPLGPPDRNRGNTIYF
TGTGCCAGCAGCCCTCTTGGCCCGCCGGACAGGAACCGTGGAAACACCATATATTTT
>TRBD2|.|TRBV7-9|TRBJ2-3
CASSLARGDYQDTQYF
TGTGCCAGCAGCTTAGCGAGAGGGGACTATCAAGATACGCAGTATTTT
>.|.|TRBV6-5|TRBJ2-1
CASSYYEGDEQFF
TGTGCCAGCAGTTACTACGAGGGGGATGAGCAGTTCTTC
>.|.|TRBV18|TRBJ1-5
CASSPGRDQPQHF
TGTGCCAGCTCACCGGGACGGGATCAGCCCCAGCATTTT
>.|few|TRBV18|TRBJ1-3
CASSPSSGSGNTIYF
TGTGCCAGCTCACCGAGTTCGGGTTCTGGAAACACCATATATTTT
>TRBD1|few|TRBV7-2|TRBJ1-3
CASSLETGGLFSGNTIYF
TGTGCCAGCAGCTTAGAGACAGGGGGCCTCTTCTCTGGAAACACCATATATTTT
>.|.|TRBV14|TRBJ2-7
CASSRDSYEQYF
TGTGCCAGCAGCCGGGACTCCTACGAGCAGTACTTC
>.|.|TRBV7-3|TRBJ1-5
CASTRTSGRYSNQPQHF
TGTGCCAGCACCCGAACCTCCGGGCGATATAGCAATCAGCCCCAGCATTTT
>.|.|TRBV30|TRBJ1-2
CASYIDGYTF
TGTGCCTCCTATATTGATGGCTACACCTTC
>.|.|TRBV13|TRBJ2-7
CASSFFVGTQKDSYEQYF
TGTGCCAGCAGCTTTTTCGTGGGGACGCAAAAAGACTCCTACGAGCAGTACTTC
>TRBD1|.|TRBV5-4|TRBJ2-5
CASSTDRGPQETQYF
TGTGCCAGCAGTACGGACAGGGGGCCGCAAGAGACCCAGTACTTC
>TRBD1|few|TRBV9|TRBJ2-4
CASSVPHRQGHENIQYF
TGTGCCAGCAGCGTGCCCCATAGACAGGGGCACGAAAACATTCAGTACTTC
>TRBD2|.|TRBV29-1|TRBJ2-3
CSVEGLAENTDTQYF
TGCAGCGTTGAGGGACTAGCGGAGAACACAGATACGCAGTATTTT
>.|.|TRBV2|TRBJ2-7
CASSEVGLSYEQYF
TGTGCCAGCAGTGAAGTGGGGCTCAGCTACGAGCAGTACTTC
>TRBD1|few|TRBV5-1|TRBJ2-7
CASSRDRQTYEQYF
TGCGCCAGCAGTCGGGACAGACAAACCTACGAGCAGTACTTC